The T cell receptor (beta chain) described here comes from a study of post-analysis software for immune sequencing data. The wider study: As for disease course, relapsing-remitting, secondary progressive and progressive-relapsing multiple sclerosis were all included.

Germline V CDR1 and CDR2: SGHTA, FQGNSA. CDR3 size: 14 residues. Trimming pared 5 bases from V and 3 bases from J, leaving 14 bases between. Unique molecular identifiers had been added to the TCR beta cDNA libraries. Between roughly 0.9 and 11 million T cells gave rise to some 490,000 cDNA molecules. TCRdb reprocessed the PCR reads via MiXCR and lists one record per CDR3 protein. The sample lists around 260,000 distinct CDR3 sequences; just over 35% were seen once. Study-wide results and limits: Co-batched samples clustered tightly together by F measure. Controls had lower frequencies than patients of about 5 TRBV segments, which included TRBV5-6, TRBV5-1 and TRBV20-1.

This clonotype was observed many times. The target antigen is unknown. Sequenced input: blood. The TCR sequence derives from a girl aged 10 to 17 with multiple sclerosis. J is TRBJ2-7 and V is TRBV7-2; the D gene is possibly TRBD1 (6 bases). The CDR3 DNA follows: TGTGCCAGCAGCCCGAGGGGGAAGGACTACGAGCAGTACTTC. It specifies CASSPRGKDYEQYF.